Below are 23 T cell receptor beta chains sequenced from a single sample in a study of T cell responses to AZD1222 COVID-19 vaccine. The method was immunoSEQ multiplex PCR; TCRdb's version includes in-frame clones alone and lacks a portion of them. The sample consists of roughly 120,000 clones, about 88% of them appearing once. The sequencing used peripheral blood, collected on day 0 of AZD1222 vaccination. Source of these receptors: an adult in good health.

This clone was counted once. The chain links TRBV28 to TRBJ1-2; 12 bases are a match to TRBD1. CDR3 length: 14 amino acids. The V gene's germline CDR1 is MDHEN and CDR2 SYDVKM. V shed 7 bases and J 4 bases; nucleotides not matched to a gene: 4. Here the CDR3 reads CASMGTGGLYGYTF. For the CDR3, the DNA is TGTGCCAGCATGGGGACAGGGGGCCTCTATGGCTACACCTTC.

This chain connects TRBV21-1 to TRBJ2-7; the D call TRBD2 from the table was never checked on the DNA. TRBV21-1 is annotated as a pseudogene. The CDR3 runs to 20 residues. CDR3 region: CASRRPSNRLAGGTRYEQYF. The CDR3 coding sequence is TGTGCCAGCAGACGACCCAGCAATAGACTAGCGGGAGGAACCCGATACGAGCAGTACTTC.

The rearrangement links TRBV27 to TRBJ1-4; D perhaps matches TRBD1 (5 bases). This CDR3 region has 13 residues. Germline values: CDR1 MNHEY, CDR2 SMNVEV (reference sequence). Trimming stripped 6 bases from V and 7 bases from J, with 12 bases between. The CDR3, as DNA: TGTGCCAGCAGCCAGAGAAGGGGTGAAAAACTGTTTTTT. Residues: CASSQRRGEKLFF.

This clone has a single count. This chain uses TRBV9 with TRBJ1-3, with unresolved D. CDR1 SGDLS and CDR2 YYNGEE come from the germline V gene. This CDR3 has 15 amino acids. V was pared by 4 bases and J by 1 base, with 12 bases between. CDR3 DNA sequence: TGTGCCAGCAGCCCCCGCTCGGGTTCTGGAAACACCATATATTTT. Protein sequence: CASSPRSGSGNTIYF.

V gene TRBV9 combines with J gene TRBJ1-4, with TRBD1 matching 7 bases. With V trimmed by 3 bases and J by 4 bases, 3 bases remained unmatched. Per the germline V gene, CDR1 is SGDLS and CDR2 is YYNGEE. This CDR3 region has 14 residues. The CDR3 region has the DNA TGTGCCAGCAGCGCGACAGGGAATAATGAAAAACTGTTTTTT. It is translated as CASSATGNNEKLFF.

The chain combines TRBV27 with TRBJ1-3, with TRBD1 identical over 9 bases. Germline V gene data show CDR1 as MNHEY and CDR2 as SMNVEV (reference sequence). The CDR3 is made up of 18 amino acids. V trimming: 5 bases; J trimming: 6 bases; junction bases outside the gene matches: 17. The CDR3 spells CASSTGTGYQPTPNTIYF. The CDR3 bases are TGTGCCAGCAGTACCGGGACAGGGTACCAGCCGACTCCAAACACCATATATTTT.

The chain joins TRBV4-1 to TRBJ1-5; D gene unclear. The length of the CDR3 is 14 residues. Germline V gene sequence: CDR1 MGHRA, CDR2 YSYEKL. The germline V and J ends were trimmed by 4 bases and 0 bases, with 7 bases remaining between them. Written as DNA, the CDR3 is TGCGCCAGCAGCCCCGTAGGTAGCAATCAGCCCCAGCATTTT. Translation: CASSPVGSNQPQHF.

The J gene is TRBJ2-7, the V gene TRBV5-1; unclear D gene. The CDR3 is 15 amino acids. Germline loops: CDR1 SGHRS, CDR2 YFSETQ. V was cut by 4 bases and J by 2 bases, with 16 bases left in between. CDR3 in amino acids: CASSLGRAKTYEQYF. DNA for the CDR3: TGCGCCAGCAGCCTCGGTAGGGCGAAGACCTACGAGCAGTACTTC.

J is TRBJ2-5 and V is TRBV5-6, with 11 positions matching TRBD2. V was pared by 6 bases and J by 4 bases, with 11 bases of the junction left unmatched. The CDR3 spans 16 residues. Germline assignment: CDR1 SGHDT and CDR2 YYEEEE. CDR3 DNA: TGTGCCAGCACCGTATTACTAGCGGGGGAAGGAGAGACCCAGTACTTC. Protein: CASTVLLAGEGETQYF.

This chain connects TRBV6-6 to TRBJ1-1, with unresolved D. Germline-derived CDR1 and CDR2 are MNHNY and SVGAGI (reference sequence). CDR3 length: 16 residues. V lost 5 bases and J 1 base, leaving 17 bases between the germline ends. CDR3 in amino acids: CASSPLTGPRNTEAFF. The CDR3, as DNA: TGTGCCAGCAGTCCTTTAACCGGGCCACGGAACACTGAAGCTTTCTTT.

Here the CDR3 reads CAISEPGWGNTEAFF. The CDR3 nucleotides read TGTGCCATCAGTGAGCCGGGGTGGGGGAACACTGAAGCTTTCTTT. The chain combines TRBV10-3 with TRBJ1-1; D gene unclear. The germline gives CDR1 ENHRY, CDR2 SYGVKD. V shed 2 bases and J shed 1 base, with 11 bases lying between them. There are 15 residues in the CDR3.

The CDR3 coding sequence is TGTGCCAGCAGCTCCCCTGGCGTCATGAACACTGAAGCTTTCTTT. Its protein is CASSSPGVMNTEAFF. This chain connects TRBV5-4 to TRBJ1-1; D remains ambiguous. The CDR3 is made up of 15 amino acids. From germline, CDR1 is SGHNT and CDR2 YYREEE (reference sequence). V was clipped by 3 bases and J by 0 bases, with 12 bases between them. Drawing the rest from reference TRBV5-4 and TRBJ1-1, the complete variable domain is ETGVTQSPTHLIKTRGQQVTLRCSSQSGHNTVSWYQQALGQGPQFIFQYYREEENGRGNFPPRFSGLQFPNYSSELNVNALELDDSALYLCASSSPGVMNTEAFFGQGTRLTVV.

This chain uses TRBV20-1 with TRBJ1-1; D remains unclear. The CDR3 has 11 residues. Germline V lookup: CDR1 DFQATT, CDR2 SNEGSKA (reference sequence). Trimming cost V 5 bases and J 4 bases, with 8 bases left between them. The CDR3 is CSAPDVTEAFF. The CDR3 DNA follows: TGCAGTGCTCCGGACGTCACTGAAGCTTTCTTT.

V usage is TRBV5-5 and J usage is TRBJ1-2; 7 bases agree with TRBD1. The CDR3 spans 15 residues. Germline assignment: CDR1 SGHKS and CDR2 YYEKEE (reference sequence). Trimming took 4 bases from V and 4 from J; bases not matched to a gene: 10. The CDR3 loop reads CASSASGGPFYGYTF. Written as DNA, the CDR3 is TGTGCCAGCAGCGCTTCAGGGGGGCCCTTCTATGGCTACACCTTC. Based on the CDR3 plus reference TRBV5-5 and TRBJ1-2, the full variable domain is DAGVTQSPTHLIKTRGQQVTLRCSPISGHKSVSWYQQVLGQGPQFIFQYYEKEERGRGNFPDRFSARQFPNYSSELNVNALLLGDSALYLCASSASGGPFYGYTFGSGTRLTVV.

The chain recombines TRBV19 with TRBJ1-1; D not certain. CDR1 is LNHDA and CDR2 is SQIVND in the germline V gene (reference sequence). This CDR3 has 16 amino acids. V was pared by 5 bases and J by 0 bases, with 16 bases between. CDR3 bases: TGTGCCAGTAGTTCCCCCCTTGATCTCCTGAACACTGAAGCTTTCTTT. It translates to CASSSPLDLLNTEAFF.

V is TRBV28 and J is TRBJ2-2; 15 nucleotides align to TRBD2. The trim removed 5 bases at V and 6 bases at J, leaving 10 bases unmatched. CDR3 size: 18 residues. The V gene's germline CDR1 is MDHEN and CDR2 SYDVKM. The CDR3 DNA is TGTGCCAGCAGTGCCGAGGGACTAGCGGGAGGCCGGGCCGGGGAGCTGTTTTTT. Protein product: CASSAEGLAGGRAGELFF.

V and J are TRBV5-5 and TRBJ2-5, with D tentatively TRBD2 (5 bases). CDR3 length equals 15 residues. CDR1 and CDR2 from the germline V gene are SGHKS and YYEKEE (reference sequence). The V end was cut by 0 bases, the J end by 5 bases, with 14 bases between. The CDR3 DNA is TGTGCCAGCAGCTTGGCCACGGGGATAAGGGAGACCCAGTACTTC. Translating it yields CASSLATGIRETQYF.

This clone was counted a single time. The CDR3 nucleotides read TGTGCTAGTGGTTTAGGGACATTGAACACTGAAGCTTTCTTT. This translates into CASGLGTLNTEAFF. The V call is TRBV12-5, the J call TRBJ1-1, with a weak D call TRBD1 (6 bases). The CDR3 is 14 residues long. Germline assignment: CDR1 LGHNT and CDR2 FRNRAP. V gave up 3 bases and J gave up 0 bases, with 8 bases separating them. Using reference TRBV12-5 and TRBJ1-1 for the parts outside the CDR3, the full variable domain is DARVTQTPRHKVTEMGQEVTMRCQPILGHNTVFWYRQTMMQGLELLAYFRNRAPLDDSGMPKDRFSAEMPDATLATLKIQPSEPRDSAVYFCASGLGTLNTEAFFGQGTRLTVV.

The chain couples TRBV5-1 to TRBJ2-5; 12 bases map to TRBD2. CDR3 length: 17 amino acids. Germline-derived CDR1 and CDR2 are SGHRS and YFSETQ. J gave up 4 bases and V 5 bases, and 12 bases lay outside the gene matches. The CDR3 coding sequence is TGCGCCAGCAGGACTAGCGGGAGAATCGGGGCGGGAGAGACCCAGTACTTC. This encodes CASRTSGRIGAGETQYF.

This chain joins TRBV11-2 and TRBJ1-4, with D unclear. The V end was cut by 1 base, the J end by 7 bases, with 4 bases between. Germline V gene sequence: CDR1 SGHAT, CDR2 FQNNGV. CDR3 length equals 12 residues. The DNA for the CDR3 is TGTGCCAGCAGCTTAGGTCGTGAAAAACTGTTTTTT. Protein: CASSLGREKLFF.

The V gene is TRBV30, the J gene TRBJ2-1, with TRBD2 identical over 8 bases. Germline CDR1 GTSNPN, CDR2 SVGIG (reference sequence). The CDR3 length is 14 residues. Trimming cost V 0 bases and J 7 bases; bases outside gene matches: 5. DNA for the CDR3: TGTGCCTGGAGTGTGAAGCGGGGGTCGAATGAGCAGTTCTTC. Translated: CAWSVKRGSNEQFF.

V gene TRBV28 combines with J gene TRBJ1-6, with no clear D. V was trimmed by 6 bases and J by 5 bases, leaving 14 bases between them. The germline gives CDR1 MDHEN, CDR2 SYDVKM. The CDR3 has 15 residues. The CDR3 DNA sequence: TGTGCCAGCAGCCAGCAGCGAGGACATAATTCACCCCTCCACTTT. Amino acid sequence: CASSQQRGHNSPLHF.

The rearrangement links TRBV9 to TRBJ1-6; TRBD1 matches at 9 bases. Germline lookup yields CDR1 SGDLS and CDR2 YYNGEE. With V trimmed by 1 base and J by 7 bases, 6 bases remained unmatched. This CDR3 is 16 amino acids long. This CDR3 is CASSVTSDRGNSPLHF. In DNA, the CDR3 is TGTGCCAGCAGCGTAACGTCGGACAGGGGAAATTCACCCCTCCACTTT.